This T cell receptor beta chain comes out of a study of PD-L1 blockade in urothelial cancer. Overall study results and limits: Clones that were tumor-associated expanded more in the blood of durable-benefit patients at 3 weeks.

Noted time point: peripheral blood 6 weeks after treatment start. This CDR3 is 16 amino acids long. Germline V lookup: CDR1 MDHEN, CDR2 SYDVKM. V trimming: 6 bases; J trimming: 3 bases; junction bases outside the gene matches: 14. Here immunoSEQ multiplex PCR was the method, and the copy in TCRdb shows in-frame clones only, minus some. The sample has about 48,000 clones, more than 80% seen once; the top ten hold 8.8%. Remarks on this clone: Its matching antigen is unknown.

Sequencing used PBMCs, obtained around atezolizumab (anti-PD-L1) treatment. The chain uses TRBV28 and TRBJ2-7; TRBD2 matches at 7 bases. The sequence came from a man in his sixties or seventies with urothelial cancer. The CDR3 nucleotides read TGTGCCAGCAGCCCCGGGGGGTTTGGCATTCTCTACGAGCAGTACTTC. This gives the protein CASSPGGFGILYEQYF.